This passage covers 10 T cell receptor beta chains from one sample sequenced in a study of identical twins. One entry per CDR3 protein, called by TCRdb with MiXCR from the 5' RACE reads. The sample has 650,000 to 800,000 distinct CDR3 sequences, over 8.5% seen once; the top ten hold 0.8% to 1%. These sequences were also reported in another study, on yellow fever vaccine responses in identical twins.

The specimen sequenced was PBMCs. Source of these receptors: a woman between 18 and 30 years old in good health.

This clonotype has at least ten counts. The rearrangement links TRBV6-2 or TRBV6-3 to TRBJ2-4; D call uncertain. The CDR3 has 13 amino acids. Germline V gives CDR1 MNHEY, CDR2 SVGEGT. V shed 6 bases and J shed 4 bases, with 10 bases lying between them. This CDR3 is CASRPPSKNIQYF. The CDR3 DNA follows: TGTGCCAGCAGACCCCCGAGTAAAAACATTCAGTACTTC.

The rearrangement uses TRBV3-1 and TRBJ2-1, with 7 bases identical to TRBD1. V trimming: 5 bases; J trimming: 3 bases; junction bases outside the gene matches: 7. The CDR3 contains 15 residues. CDR1 and CDR2 from the germline V gene are LGHDT and YNNKEL (reference sequence). For the CDR3, the DNA is TGTGCCAGCAGCACCGACAGGGAACACTACAATGAGCAGTTCTTC. Amino acid sequence: CASSTDREHYNEQFF.

Note on this clonotype: The junction departs from germline at one end; a sequencing error may be responsible. This rearrangement joins TRBV7-2 to TRBJ2-1; D may be TRBD2 (6 bases). Germline-derived CDR1 and CDR2 are SGHTA and FQGNSA. The CDR3 has 15 amino acids. The CDR3 is CASSLAWSSYNEQFF. In DNA, the CDR3 is TGTGCCAGCAGCCTAGCGTGGAGCTCCTACAATGAGCAGTTCTTC.

In its sample, this clonotype was seen many times. The chain couples TRBV3-1 to TRBJ2-1; tentative D call: TRBD1 (5 bases). The CDR3 runs to 13 residues. Trimming left V 2 bases short and J 10 bases short, with 12 bases between. The germline V gene has CDR1 LGHDT and CDR2 YNNKEL (reference sequence). CDR3 loop: CASSQNQPGEQFF. CDR3 bases: TGTGCCAGCAGCCAAAATCAGCCAGGGGAGCAGTTCTTC.

This clonotype was observed a few times. This chain joins TRBV2 and TRBJ2-4; perhaps TRBD2 as D (6 bases). CDR1 is SNHLY and CDR2 is FYNNEI in the germline V gene. V was cut by 3 bases and J by 10 bases, with 25 bases left in between. The CDR3 has 17 residues. Here the CDR3 reads CASSDDMGRPVGRIQYF. For the CDR3, the DNA is TGTGCCAGCAGTGACGACATGGGACGTCCAGTGGGGAGGATTCAGTACTTC. Drawing the rest from reference TRBV2 and TRBJ2-4, the complete variable domain is EPEVTQTPSHQVTQMGQEVILRCVPISNHLYFYWYRQILGQKVEFLVSFYNNEISEKSEIFDDQFSVERPDGSNFTLKIRSTKLEDSAMYFCASSDDMGRPVGRIQYFGAGTRLSVL.

CDR3 sequence: CASLTSGPYEQYF. CDR3 DNA: TGTGCCAGCCTGACTAGCGGGCCCTACGAGCAGTACTTC. The V gene is TRBV28, the J gene TRBJ2-7; 10 bases are shared with TRBD2. The V segment lost 8 bases and the J segment 2 bases; nucleotides outside the gene matches: 3. CDR3 length: 13 residues. Germline V lookup: CDR1 MDHEN, CDR2 SYDVKM.

V and J are TRBV5-6 and TRBJ2-5; D possibly corresponds to TRBD2 (6 bases). The V gene's germline CDR1 is SGHDT and CDR2 YYEEEE. This CDR3 has 12 amino acids. Trimming removed 8 bases from V and 2 bases from J, with 10 bases in between. The CDR3 here is CARSRGQETQYF. CDR3 nucleotide sequence: TGTGCCAGGAGCCGGGGGCAAGAGACCCAGTACTTC.

The J gene is TRBJ2-3, the V gene TRBV29-1; the D gene is possibly TRBD2 (7 bases). V was shortened by 7 bases and J by 2 bases, with 13 bases between the two germline ends. The CDR3 is made up of 13 amino acids. Per germline, CDR1 SQVTM and CDR2 ANQGSEA. DNA for the CDR3: TGCAGCGCCCTGGGGGGGGCCACAGATACGCAGTATTTT. Its translation is CSALGGATDTQYF.

The chain recombines TRBV9 with TRBJ2-4; D possibly matches TRBD1 or TRBD2 (5 bases each). CDR3 size: 14 residues. V was pared by 3 bases and J by 6 bases, with 13 bases between. Germline-derived CDR1 and CDR2 are SGDLS and YYNGEE. In nucleotides, the CDR3 is TGTGCCAGCAGCGGGGGGTCTCCCCTAAACATTCAGTACTTC. The encoded protein is CASSGGSPLNIQYF.

This clonotype was counted only a few times. The gene calls are TRBV6-5 and TRBJ2-7; 12 nucleotides agree with TRBD2. Germline trimming cut 5 bases from V and 2 bases from J; bases unmatched to any gene: 10. Germline assignment: CDR1 MNHEY and CDR2 SVGAGI. The CDR3 extends over 17 amino acids. The CDR3 coding sequence is TGTGCCAGCAGTAACCGACTAGCGGGAGAGGGGCCCTACGAGCAGTACTTC. Protein sequence: CASSNRLAGEGPYEQYF.